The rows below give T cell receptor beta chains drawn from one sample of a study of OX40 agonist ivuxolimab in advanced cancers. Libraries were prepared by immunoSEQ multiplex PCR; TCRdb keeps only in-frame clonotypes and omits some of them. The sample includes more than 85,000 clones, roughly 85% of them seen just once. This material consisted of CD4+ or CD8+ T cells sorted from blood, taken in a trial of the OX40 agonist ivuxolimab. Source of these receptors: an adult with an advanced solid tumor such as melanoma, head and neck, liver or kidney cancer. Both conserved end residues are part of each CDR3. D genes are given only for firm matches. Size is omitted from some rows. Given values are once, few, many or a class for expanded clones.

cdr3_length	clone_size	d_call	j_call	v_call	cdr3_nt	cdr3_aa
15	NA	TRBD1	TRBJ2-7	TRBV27	TGTGCCAGCAGTTTTGCGGGACAGGGTTTCCACGAGCAGTACTTC	CASSFAGQGFHEQYF
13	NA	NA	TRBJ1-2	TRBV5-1	TGCGCCAGCAGCCCTCAGGAAGGCTATGGCTACACCTTC	CASSPQEGYGYTF
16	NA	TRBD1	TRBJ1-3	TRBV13	TGTGCCAGCAGCCCTGCCAGGGGGCTTAGGGGAAACACCATATATTTT	CASSPARGLRGNTIYF
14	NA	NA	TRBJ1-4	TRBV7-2	TGTGCCAGCAGCCCTACATCGGGAGGTGAAAAACTGTTTTTT	CASSPTSGGEKLFF
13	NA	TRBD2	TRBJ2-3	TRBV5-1	TGCGCCAGCAGGACTAGCGCCTCAGATACGCAGTATTTT	CASRTSASDTQYF
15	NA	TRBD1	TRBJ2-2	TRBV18	TGTGCCAGCGCATCGGGGACAGGGAACACCGGGGAGCTGTTTTTT	CASASGTGNTGELFF
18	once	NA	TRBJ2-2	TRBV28	TGTGCCAGCAGTTTACCCGTGAGAAAAAAACCCAACACCGGGGAGCTGTTTTTT	CASSLPVRKKPNTGELFF
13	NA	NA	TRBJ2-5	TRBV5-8	TGTGCCAGCAGCTTGCTCCCTAAAGAGACCCAGTACTTC	CASSLLPKETQYF
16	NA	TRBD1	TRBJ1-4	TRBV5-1	TGCGCCAGCAGCCTTCCTCGACAGGGGGCTAATGAAAAACTGTTTTTT	CASSLPRQGANEKLFF
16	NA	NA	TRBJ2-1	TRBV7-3	TGTGCCAGCAGCCCTTCACTAGTGGGGGGGCGAAATGAGCAGTTCTTC	CASSPSLVGGRNEQFF
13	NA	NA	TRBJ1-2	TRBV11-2	TGTGCCAGCAGCTCTCGGTCGGGGGTTAGCTACACCTTC	CASSSRSGVSYTF
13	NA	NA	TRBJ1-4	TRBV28	TGTGCCTCTTTGGGAGAGTTCAATGAAAAACTGTTTTTT	CASLGEFNEKLFF
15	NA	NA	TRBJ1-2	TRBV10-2	TGCGCCAGCAGTGAGTCAAGGGGTCCCCTCTATGGCTACACCTTC	CASSESRGPLYGYTF
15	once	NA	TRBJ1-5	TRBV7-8	TGTGCCAGCAGCCTCAGGGCCCTAGGGGGTCAGCCCCAGCATTTT	CASSLRALGGQPQHF
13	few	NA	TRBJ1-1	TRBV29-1	TGCAGCGTTCTGGGGACCGCGAACACTGAAGCTTTCTTT	CSVLGTANTEAFF
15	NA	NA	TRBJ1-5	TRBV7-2	TGTGCCAGCAGCTGGACTACGGGGAACAATCAGCCCCAGCATTTT	CASSWTTGNNQPQHF
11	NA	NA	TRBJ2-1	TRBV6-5	TGTGCCAGCAGTGCAATGGATGAGCAGTTCTTC	CASSAMDEQFF
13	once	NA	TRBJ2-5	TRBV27	TGTGCCAGCAGTTTATTAGGGGCGGAGACCCAGTACTTC	CASSLLGAETQYF
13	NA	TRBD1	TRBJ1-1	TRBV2	TGTGCCAGCAGCCGACAGGGGCACACTGAAGCTTTCTTT	CASSRQGHTEAFF
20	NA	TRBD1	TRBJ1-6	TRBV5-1	TGCGCCAGCAGCTTACACCCTACCGGGACAGGAAGCTCCTATAATTCACCCCTCCACTTT	CASSLHPTGTGSSYNSPLHF
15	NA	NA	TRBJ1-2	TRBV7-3	TGTGCCAGCAGCTTAGGGGTTGAAGCTAACTATGGCTACACCTTC	CASSLGVEANYGYTF
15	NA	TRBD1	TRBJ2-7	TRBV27	TGTGCCAGCAGTATCCAGGGGGCCCACTCCTACGAGCAGTACTTC	CASSIQGAHSYEQYF
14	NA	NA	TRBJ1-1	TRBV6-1	TGTGCCAGCAGTGCGTTGGGGAGGGACACTGAAGCTTTCTTT	CASSALGRDTEAFF
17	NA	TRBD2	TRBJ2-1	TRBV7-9	TGTGCCAGCAGCTTTAGAAGGACTAGCGGGGGACATAATGAGCAGTTCTTC	CASSFRRTSGGHNEQFF